This T cell receptor beta chain was found in a study of cytomegalovirus exposure and HLA in healthy donors. General study points: Cytomegalovirus-associated status was assigned to some 160 TCR beta chains. In an earlier analysis, about 87% or about 30%: the productive usage of most TCR beta V segments.

With regard to this clone: The target antigen is unknown.

CDR1 is SGHTA, CDR2 FQGNSA, per germline. The V gene end was trimmed by 5 bases and the J gene end by 5 bases; junction bases not matched to a gene: 12. The CDR3 consists of 18 residues. Participants comprised healthy donors of bone marrow. The PCR made use of 60 Vbeta and 13 Jbeta primers. Using immunoSEQ multiplex PCR, the repertoire was profiled, and TCRdb retains in-frame clones only, with some absent. The sample shows over 100,000 clones, approximately 71% of them seen only once. This chain links TRBV7-2 with TRBJ2-5, with 15 bases fitting TRBD2. Sequencing input: PBMCs. This clonotype originated in a woman in her 70s in good health and CMV-seropositive. The CDR3 bases are TGTGCCAGCAGCACCTCCTGGACTAGCGGGGGGGCCTGGGAGACCCAGTACTTC. This gives the protein CASSTSWTSGGAWETQYF.